The clone carrying this TCR beta chain appeared many times. As yet, its antigen is unknown. These data come from a study of breast tumors, draining lymph nodes, adjacent tissues. Study-wide results and limits: Tumor repertoires ranked between lymph nodes and nontumor tissue in diversity, with V and J gene preferences. Findings are consistent with lymph node origin and intratumoral expansion of most tumor T cells.

Breast cancer patients provided tissue from their axillary draining lymph nodes. Each CDR3 protein gets one entry after TCRdb re-called the multiplex PCR reads with MiXCR. The sample has hundreds of thousands of distinct CDR3 sequences; 32% are singletons. The sequence was obtained from a female donor with breast cancer. Some clones in this sample may be carry-over from other donors' samples. The sequenced sample was axillary lymph node tissue.

In nucleotides, the CDR3 is TGTGCCAGTAGGTTAACTAGCGGGAGGAGCTCCTACAATGAGCAGTTCTTC. This translates into CASRLTSGRSSYNEQFF. V gene TRBV19 combines with J gene TRBJ2-1; 12 bases fit TRBD2. Germline V CDR1 and CDR2: LNHDA, SQIVND (reference sequence). V lost 6 bases and J lost 0; bases outside the gene matches: 6. The length of the CDR3 is 17 residues.